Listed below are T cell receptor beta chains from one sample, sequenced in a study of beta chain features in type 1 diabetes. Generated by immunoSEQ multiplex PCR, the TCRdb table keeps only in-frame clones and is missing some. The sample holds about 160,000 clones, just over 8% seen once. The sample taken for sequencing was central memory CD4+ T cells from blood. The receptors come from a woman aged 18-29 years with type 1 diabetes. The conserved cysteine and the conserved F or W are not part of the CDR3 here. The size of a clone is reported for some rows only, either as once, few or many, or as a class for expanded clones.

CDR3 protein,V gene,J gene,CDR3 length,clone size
SVVGGPGELF,TRBV29-1,TRBJ2-2,10,.
ATLQGEGEQY,TRBV10-3,TRBJ2-7,10,few
ASRDRFSGANVLT,TRBV5-8,TRBJ2-6,13,few
ASSTRNTGVYGYT,TRBV27,TRBJ1-2,13,.
ASSNNVGAGDTQY,TRBV11-3,TRBJ2-3,13,.
ASSLAGYGANVLT,TRBV11-3,TRBJ2-6,13,.
ASSLTGVGNTIY,TRBV7-8,TRBJ1-3,12,.
ASSPRGWGYT,TRBV25-1,TRBJ1-2,10,.
ASSLKREQF,TRBV5-8,TRBJ2-1,9,.
ASSSTSAYTDTQY,TRBV5-4,TRBJ2-3,13,few
ASSQDGGGRDTQY,TRBV4-3,TRBJ2-3,13,.
ASSRPDSLIMNTEAF,TRBV28,TRBJ1-1,15,few
ASSEARDRGNGYT,TRBV2,TRBJ1-2,13,few
ASSPDRNYGYT,TRBV5-1,TRBJ1-2,11,few
ASSRTANTEAF,TRBV4-3,TRBJ1-1,11,.
ASSQVNRDYEQY,TRBV14,TRBJ2-7,12,.
ASRLGQSNTGELF,TRBV6-6,TRBJ2-2,13,few
ASSANRGGGYT,TRBV25-1,TRBJ1-2,11,few